This is a list of T cell receptor beta chains from one sample in a study of T cell responses to AZD1222 COVID-19 vaccine. Produced via immunoSEQ multiplex PCR; TCRdb's table is partial and in-frame only. The data show over 100,000 clones, with 87% seen just once and around 4.5% held by the top ten. Specimen: peripheral blood, collected 28 days after the second AZD1222 dose. The receptor source for this set is an adult who received the AZD1222 COVID-19 vaccine. CDR3s include the opening cysteine and the closing phenylalanine or tryptophan. A D gene is named only where the DNA matches it firmly. Size values are once, few and many counts, or a class for expanded clones, and some rows have none.

D gene | clone size | J gene | V gene | CDR3 protein | CDR3 DNA
. | . | TRBJ2-1 | TRBV15 | CATSRGVASVNEQFF | TGTGCCACCAGCAGAGGTGTGGCGTCGGTCAATGAGCAGTTCTTC
. | . | TRBJ1-1 | TRBV11-3 | CASSQESGAGSTEAFF | TGTGCCAGCAGCCAGGAATCAGGGGCTGGTAGCACTGAAGCTTTCTTT
. | once | TRBJ1-5 | TRBV7-9 | CASSLGPGKRHF | TGTGCCAGCAGCCTAGGGCCAGGGAAGAGGCATTTT
. | . | TRBJ1-1 | TRBV7-2 | CASSFDGWGTEAFF | TGTGCCAGCAGCTTCGATGGTTGGGGCACTGAAGCTTTCTTT
. | . | TRBJ1-4 | TRBV7-2 | CASSFRDKLFF | TGTGCCAGCAGCTTCCGGGATAAACTGTTTTTT
. | . | TRBJ1-1 | TRBV3-1/TRBV3-2 | CASRLQGNTEAFF | TGTGCCAGCAGGCTACAGGGGAACACTGAAGCTTTCTTT
. | . | TRBJ1-1 | TRBV10-3 | CAISDPTSGGTEAFF | TGTGCCATCAGTGACCCTACCTCTGGGGGGACTGAAGCTTTCTTT
. | once | TRBJ2-5 | TRBV10-3 | CAISEFKRGATETQYF | TGTGCCATCAGTGAGTTCAAGAGAGGGGCTACAGAGACCCAGTACTTC
. | . | TRBJ2-1 | TRBV7-9 | CASRPRLGYNEQFF | TGTGCCAGCAGACCGAGGCTAGGATACAATGAGCAGTTCTTC
. | . | TRBJ1-1 | TRBV4-3 | CASSQTRAENTEAFF | TGCGCCAGCAGCCAAACCCGGGCAGAGAACACTGAAGCTTTCTTT
. | . | TRBJ2-3 | TRBV5-4 | CASTPGLRGAADTQYF | TGTGCCAGCACCCCGGGGCTACGGGGAGCGGCGGATACGCAGTATTTT
TRBD1 | . | TRBJ1-1 | TRBV19 | CASSTRGLNTEAFF | TGTGCCAGTAGTACCAGGGGGCTTAACACTGAAGCTTTCTTT
. | . | TRBJ2-3 | TRBV6-4 | CASSESASGTDTQYF | TGTGCCAGCAGTGAGTCGGCTAGCGGCACAGATACGCAGTATTTT
TRBD2 | . | TRBJ2-7 | TRBV5-1 | CASSLAGTRERSYEQYF | TGCGCCAGCAGCTTGGCCGGGACTAGGGAGCGCTCCTACGAGCAGTACTTC
TRBD2 | . | TRBJ2-2 | TRBV6-6 | CASSLTSGTAGELFF | TGTGCCAGCAGCTTGACTAGCGGGACGGCCGGGGAGCTGTTTTTT
TRBD1 | . | TRBJ2-3 | TRBV3-1/TRBV3-2 | CASSLSGQVPDTQYF | TGTGCCAGCAGCCTCTCGGGACAGGTACCAGATACGCAGTATTTT
. | . | TRBJ1-1 | TRBV7-8 | CASSLAGRVEAFF | TGTGCCAGCAGCTTAGCCGGGCGTGTTGAAGCTTTCTTT
TRBD1 | . | TRBJ1-1 | TRBV5-1 | CASSHGTGVFF | TGCGCCAGCAGCCACGGGACAGGGGTCTTCTTT
. | . | TRBJ2-1 | TRBV27 | CASRQGRAGNEQFF | TGTGCCAGCCGTCAGGGGCGGGCAGGGAATGAGCAGTTCTTC
TRBD1 | few | TRBJ2-7 | TRBV23-1 | CASGWTGIFAYEQYF | TGCGCCAGCGGGTGGACAGGGATATTTGCCTACGAGCAGTACTTC
. | . | TRBJ2-7 | TRBV27 | CASSPGGRDYEQYF | TGTGCCAGCAGCCCCGGGGGACGGGACTACGAGCAGTACTTC
. | . | TRBJ1-1 | TRBV4-1 | CASSQGGRLGTGNTEAFF | TGCGCCAGCAGCCAAGGGGGGAGACTCGGTACGGGAAACACTGAAGCTTTCTTT
TRBD2 | . | TRBJ2-7 | TRBV6-5 | CASSSLAGGGYEQYF | TGTGCCAGCAGTTCTTTAGCGGGAGGGGGATACGAGCAGTACTTC
TRBD1 | . | TRBJ2-7 | TRBV27 | CASRRGRGYEQYF | TGTGCCAGCAGGAGGGGGCGCGGGTACGAGCAGTACTTC
TRBD1 | once | TRBJ2-1 | TRBV5-1 | CASSLGQDEQFF | TGCGCCAGCAGCCTGGGACAGGATGAGCAGTTCTTC
. | . | TRBJ2-2 | TRBV11-2 | CASSFDSPTGELFF | TGTGCCAGCAGCTTTGACAGCCCCACCGGGGAGCTGTTTTTT
. | . | TRBJ1-5 | TRBV18 | CASSPIQGGQPQHF | TGTGCCAGCTCACCAATACAGGGCGGGCAGCCCCAGCATTTT
TRBD1 | . | TRBJ1-1 | TRBV7-3 | CASSLRPGTGDTEAFF | TGTGCCAGCAGCTTACGTCCCGGGACAGGGGACACTGAAGCTTTCTTT
. | . | TRBJ2-1 | TRBV11-3 | CASSSLLTHEQFF | TGTGCCAGCAGCTCCCTTTTAACCCATGAGCAGTTCTTC
. | once | TRBJ1-5 | TRBV4-3 | CASSQEFEGLMPQHF | TGCGCCAGCAGCCAAGAGTTTGAGGGGCTGATGCCCCAGCATTTT
TRBD1 | . | TRBJ1-1 | TRBV4-1 | CASSRATGLTEAFF | TGCGCCAGCAGCCGAGCGACAGGGCTCACTGAAGCTTTCTTT
. | few | TRBJ2-7 | TRBV5-1 | CASRGGGGAVYEQYF | TGCGCCAGCAGAGGTGGAGGGGGGGCCGTATACGAGCAGTACTTC
TRBD2 | . | TRBJ2-1 | TRBV9 | CASSAPQGGGRGNEQFF | TGTGCCAGCAGCGCCCCCCAGGGGGGCGGGAGGGGCAATGAGCAGTTCTTC
TRBD2 | . | TRBJ2-3 | TRBV5-1 | CASSLGTSGAADTQYF | TGCGCCAGCAGCTTGGGGACTAGCGGCGCCGCAGATACGCAGTATTTT
TRBD1 | . | TRBJ2-7 | TRBV7-3 | CASSYGTGSSYEQYF | TGTGCCAGCAGCTATGGGACAGGGTCCTCCTACGAGCAGTACTTC
TRBD1 | . | TRBJ1-1 | TRBV20-1 | CSASRPQGWGTEAFF | TGCAGTGCTAGTAGACCACAGGGGTGGGGCACTGAAGCTTTCTTT
. | . | TRBJ1-5 | TRBV19 | CASSIGVNQPQHF | TGTGCCAGTAGTATTGGGGTAAATCAGCCCCAGCATTTT
. | . | TRBJ1-5 | TRBV24-1 | CATSDHREPNSNQPQHF | TGTGCCACCAGTGATCACCGGGAGCCGAATAGCAATCAGCCCCAGCATTTT
. | once | TRBJ1-1 | TRBV27 | CASSLGGPTEAFF | TGTGCCAGCAGTTTGGGGGGGCCCACTGAAGCTTTCTTT
TRBD1 | . | TRBJ2-7 | TRBV2 | CASSVGQGSYEQYF | TGTGCCAGCAGTGTTGGACAGGGATCCTACGAGCAGTACTTC
. | . | TRBJ2-1 | TRBV5-1 | CASSSTGSLPNEQFF | TGCGCCAGCAGCTCGACCGGGTCATTACCTAATGAGCAGTTCTTC
. | . | TRBJ2-6 | TRBV6-2/TRBV6-3 | CASSDGGANVLTF | TGTGCCAGCAGCGATGGTGGGGCCAACGTCCTGACTTTC
. | few | TRBJ1-1 | TRBV5-5 | CASTRRGEGTEAFF | TGTGCCAGCACCCGGCGGGGGGAGGGGACTGAAGCTTTCTTT
. | . | TRBJ1-2 | TRBV15 | CATSKERDNGFVNYGYTF | TGTGCCACCAGCAAAGAGCGGGACAATGGATTTGTTAACTATGGCTACACCTTC
. | . | TRBJ2-1 | TRBV20-1 | CSARGRNEQFF | TGCAGTGCTAGGGGTCGGAATGAGCAGTTCTTC
. | . | TRBJ1-2 | TRBV12-3/TRBV12-4 | CASSWPGNYGYTF | TGTGCCAGCAGTTGGCCAGGGAACTATGGCTACACCTTC
. | . | TRBJ2-1 | TRBV3-1/TRBV3-2 | CASSQAGRDAYNEQFF | TGTGCCAGCAGCCAAGCGGGGCGGGACGCGTACAATGAGCAGTTCTTC
. | . | TRBJ1-5 | TRBV6-2/TRBV6-3 | CASSHGIQGEGNQPQHF | TGTGCCAGCAGCCACGGGATACAGGGAGAGGGCAATCAGCCCCAGCATTTT
. | . | TRBJ2-5 | TRBV27 | CASSLSFSETQYF | TGTGCCAGCAGTTTATCGTTCTCAGAGACCCAGTACTTC
. | . | TRBJ1-2 | TRBV19 | CASSITLELSANYGYTF | TGTGCCAGTAGTATTACGTTGGAGCTCTCAGCTAACTATGGCTACACCTTC
. | . | TRBJ2-7 | TRBV9 | CASSVGGSGDEQYF | TGTGCCAGCAGCGTAGGTGGCAGCGGAGACGAGCAGTACTTC
. | once | TRBJ1-2 | TRBV29-1 | CSVEGGAAGQGYTF | TGCAGCGTTGAAGGGGGAGCTGCAGGACAGGGCTACACCTTC
. | . | TRBJ1-1 | TRBV4-2 | CASSQERFGLGAFF | TGTGCCAGCAGCCAAGAACGGTTTGGGCTAGGAGCTTTCTTT
. | once | TRBJ2-5 | TRBV19 | CASSIDMLETQYF | TGTGCCAGTAGTATAGATATGTTAGAGACCCAGTACTTC